This T cell receptor beta chain was identified in a study of blood T cell repertoires in COVID-19. Study in general: Acute and convalescent COVID-19 specimens originated in the United States, Italy and Spain. T cells, B-cell-depleted T cells, or PBMCs supplied cDNA or gDNA.

Source study methods: By means of reference gene primer amplification, nucleated cell counts were estimated. This table comes from immunoSEQ multiplex PCR, and its TCRdb copy is limited to in-frame clones, with some not included. V and J calls and clone size come straight from that table; D and trimming were deduced from the DNA. The sample shows about 99,000 clones, 75% to 90% of them seen only once. This CDR3 is built from 14 residues. Germline-derived CDR1 and CDR2 are SGHVS and FQNEAQ. V dropped 7 bases and J dropped 1 base, with 13 bases sitting between them. The TCR was taken from a man aged 50-60 years with acute or convalescent COVID-19. The chain links TRBV7-8 to TRBJ1-1, with a tentative D call TRBD1 (6 bases). The sample consisted of peripheral blood. DNA for the CDR3: TGTGCCAGCACCAAGTCCAGGGGGAACACTGAAGCTTTCTTT. Translating gives CASTKSRGNTEAFF.